This paragraph covers one T cell receptor beta chain sequence. Its antigen is not yet known. No base-level quality is on record; no much larger clone is a single base apart. The donors belonged to the validation cohort of 90 to 150 subjects, which was separate from the approximately 700-subject first cohort. This record comes from a study of cytomegalovirus exposure and HLA in healthy donors (dated by TCRdb to the late 2010s). Context from the whole study: According to a later analysis, the 120 or so validation repertoires were produced on the same platform as the approximately 620 repertoires of the first cohort. High-throughput TCR immunosequencing, statistical association of individual TCRs with disease status, and machine learning were combined to predict cytomegalovirus infection status. Besides the first cohort of roughly 640 subjects, a separate validation cohort made up of some 110 different subjects was used. The study aimed to test whether cataloging public T cell receptors could reveal signatures of past pathogen exposure.

The receptor library was made with the immunoSEQ multiplex PCR assay. Turning to the authors' computational methods: A statistical classification framework was built for diagnosing cytomegalovirus status from the catalog of TCR beta chain sequences. This is the immuneACCESS table as TCRdb keeps it, with only in-frame sequences that have V and J called. A part of the clones is gone; compared with another copy, unresolved V genes explain less than half, and the rest is unexplained. The V and J calls and clone size were taken over from that table, and D and trimming were inferred from the DNA. The sample profile shows about 64,000 clones; around 92% of them were found once. The ten largest clones represent 1.3% of the sample. General conclusions and limits of the study: In the study, about 150 TCR beta chains were listed as associated with cytomegalovirus. The classifier was reported to diagnose cytomegalovirus status with high specificity and sensitivity in both the original cohort and the validation cohort. Of the cluster scores, roughly 95% were above 0 in a later analysis, which found that TCRs clustered in the first cohort also tended to co-occur in the 95 to 150 validation repertoires. The authors suggested that the approach could potentially be extended to other disease states and immunological phenotypes. All 120 or so repertoires were used to score co-occurrence in the validation cohort in a later analysis, because that analysis had no HLA typing for the cohort. A few of the identified cytomegalovirus-associated TCR beta chains were confirmed in vitro to be specific for cytomegalovirus antigens. Most TCR sequences were seen in very few donors, while some public TCRs were found in many individuals.

In the germline V gene (reference sequence), CDR1 corresponds to MNHEY and CDR2 to SMNVEV. Trimming costs V 4 bases and J 4 bases, and their ends lie 19 bases apart. Counted from cysteine to phenylalanine, this CDR3 has 16 amino acids. The read is trimmed to its CDR3 DNA, 48 bases read in frame from base 1. In this chain, TRBV27 is recombined with TRBJ1-2; the D gene lacks a confident call. This clonotype was obtained from a young woman in good health and CMV-seronegative. Sequenced material: PBMCs. The base sequence is TGTGCCAGCAGTTGGGCGGGTCCTCAAGAGGGCTATGGCTACACCTTC. Its product reads: CASSWAGPQEGYGYTF.